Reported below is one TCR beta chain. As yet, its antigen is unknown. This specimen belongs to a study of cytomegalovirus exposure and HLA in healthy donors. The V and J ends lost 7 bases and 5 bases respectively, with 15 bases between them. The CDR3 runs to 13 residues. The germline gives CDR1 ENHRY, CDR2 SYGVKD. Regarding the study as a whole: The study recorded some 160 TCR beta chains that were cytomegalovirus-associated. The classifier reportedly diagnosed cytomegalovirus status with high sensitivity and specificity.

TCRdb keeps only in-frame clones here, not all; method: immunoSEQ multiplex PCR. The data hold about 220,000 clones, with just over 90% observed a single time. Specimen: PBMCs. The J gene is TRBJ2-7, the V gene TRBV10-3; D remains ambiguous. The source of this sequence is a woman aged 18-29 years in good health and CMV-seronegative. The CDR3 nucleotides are TGTGCCATCACCCCTTCCTTTTTCGACGAGCAGTACTTC. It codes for CAITPSFFDEQYF.